This T cell receptor (beta chain) was documented in a study of T cell repertoires in cytomegalovirus infection. About the study: Recently identified HLA-C-restricted CMV epitopes and well-studied HLA-B-restricted CMV epitopes were used by the study. Study-wide findings and caveats: Individuals carrying CMV plus the relevant HLA were identified by cumulative frequency of public TCR beta families.

TCRdb called the reads again in MiXCR, with one record for every CDR3 protein. The repertoire holds 350,000 to 400,000 distinct CDR3 sequences, approximately 35% seen once, with approximately 15% in the top ten. For this clonotype: What it recognizes is unknown.

The CDR3 covers 15 residues. The V end was cut by 3 bases, the J end by 0 bases, with 10 bases between. Germline assignment: CDR1 SGHTA and CDR2 FQGTGA. The source material was cultured PBMCs, sampled from culture after CMV antigen stimulation. The gene calls are TRBV7-3 and TRBJ2-3, with D perhaps matching TRBD2 (5 bases). This TCR derives from a human donor in good health (CMV status not recorded). Some clones in this sample may be carry-over from other donors' samples. This chain's CDR3 is CASSFSGLSTDTQYF. The CDR3 DNA reads as TGTGCCAGCAGCTTTTCGGGATTAAGCACAGATACGCAGTATTTT.